This note documents a single T cell receptor (beta chain) sequence. Trimming took 6 bases from V and 1 from J, leaving 12 bases between them. This CDR3 is 14 amino acids long. Germline CDR1 reads SEHNR; CDR2 reads FQNEAQ (reference sequence). These data belong to a study of blood T cell repertoires in COVID-19. Study-level information: Italy, Spain and the United States were the sources of the convalescent and acute COVID-19 samples. The cDNA or gDNA used as material had been derived from T cells, B-cell-depleted T cells, or PBMCs.

In the original processing: Estimated nucleated cell counts came from reference gene primer amplification. TCRdb's table, derived via immunoSEQ multiplex PCR, lists solely in-frame clones and lacks some. That table is the source of V, J and clone size, and D and trimming were worked out from the DNA. The top ten hold over 8% of the sample, which has about 270,000 clones, about 89% seen once. Sequencing was performed on peripheral blood. This TCR was recovered from a man aged 40-50 years with active or convalescent COVID-19. The rearrangement links TRBV7-9 to TRBJ1-2; maybe TRBD1 (5 bases). The CDR3: CASSSGFYNYGYTF. The CDR3 DNA sequence: TGTGCCAGCAGTTCAGGGTTCTATAACTATGGCTACACCTTC.